This T cell receptor beta chain is from a study of T cells after yellow fever vaccination. Findings of the study overall: Across the CD4 and CD8 compartments, a small share of clonotypes was present in both.

TCRdb passed the 5' RACE reads through MiXCR, listing each CDR3 protein once. The sample contains tens of thousands of distinct CDR3 sequences, roughly 7.7% of which appear only once. This clonotype was picked up a small number of times. What it binds is unknown. Here the sequenced sample was CD8+ T cells sorted from PBMCs, taken on the day of the yellow fever booster vaccination. The sequence was obtained from a young man who received the YFV17D yellow fever vaccine.

CDR3 bases: TGTGCCAGCAGCCAAGAGGCAGAAACCTACAATGAGCAGTTCTTC. Amino acids: CASSQEAETYNEQFF. J is TRBJ2-1 and V is TRBV3-1; D is unresolved. CDR3 length equals 15 residues. Germline V gives CDR1 LGHDT, CDR2 YNNKEL (reference sequence). Trimming cost V 0 bases and J 2 bases, with 8 bases left between them.